A single sample is the source of the 24 T cell receptor beta chains below, sequenced in a study of Graves' ophthalmopathy and Graves' hyperthyroidism. The TCR beta CDR3 regions underwent amplification from RNA transcripts. Investigators did first-round RT-PCR with HTBI primers, then second-round multiplex PCR. TCRdb fed the multiplex PCR reads into MiXCR, producing one record per CDR3 protein. The sample carries some 380,000 distinct CDR3 sequences, 15% recorded once. The sample was peripheral blood. The source is a woman younger than 30 with stable Graves' hyperthyroidism.

The V gene is TRBV14, the J gene TRBJ2-7, with D possibly TRBD2 on 5 matching bases. The CDR3 runs 15 residues. CDR1 is SGHDN, CDR2 FVKESK, per germline. The V end lost 2 bases, the J end lost 2 bases, and 13 bases lay between the germline ends. CDR3 amino acids: CASSQYPTTTYEQYF. CDR3 coding DNA: TGTGCCAGCAGCCAATACCCGACTACTACCTACGAGCAGTACTTC.

V usage is TRBV12-3 or TRBV12-4 and J usage is TRBJ1-1; D call uncertain. V lost 5 bases and J lost 4, with 11 bases in between. The CDR3 length is 13 residues. CDR3 residues: CASSPVWVTEAFF. Here the CDR3 DNA reads TGTGCCAGCAGTCCAGTTTGGGTCACTGAAGCTTTCTTT.

This clonotype was observed many times. This may be a read error: a much more frequent sequence differs by one nucleotide. J is TRBJ2-2 and V is TRBV7-2, with TRBD1 as a possible D gene (5 bases). V was cut by 4 bases and J by 3 bases, with 6 bases left in between. The CDR3 is 13 amino acids. CDR1 SGHTA and CDR2 FQGNSA come from the germline V gene. CDR3 in amino acids: CASSSTDTGELFF. CDR3 DNA sequence: TGTGCCAGCAGCTCGACAGACACCGGGGAGCTGTTTTTT.

This clonotype came up many times. The chain has TRBV5-1 and TRBJ1-1; TRBD1 is a possible D gene (5 bases). Germline V gene lookup returns CDR1 SGHRS and CDR2 YFSETQ. V lost 2 bases and J 5 bases, leaving 13 bases between the germline ends. This CDR3 is 14 amino acids long. The CDR3 region has the DNA TGCGCCAGCAGCTTCGGGGGGTCGACGACTGAAGCTTTCTTT. Protein sequence: CASSFGGSTTEAFF.

About this clonotype itself: A much larger clone is a single base away; this may be a read error. Given the absence of the conserved phenylalanine or tryptophan at the CDR3 end, a read error is likely. This chain connects TRBV6-1 to TRBJ1-5; tentatively, D is TRBD1 (6 bases). The V end was cut by 6 bases, the J end by 7 bases, with 13 bases between. This CDR3 contains 13 residues. Germline CDR1 MNHNS, CDR2 SASEGT. CDR3 DNA: TGTGCCAGCAGACCCGGACAGCACCAGCCCCAGCATTCT. It is translated as CASRPGQHQPQHS.

This clonotype occurred many times. The chain carries TRBV7-9 and TRBJ1-1, with D maybe TRBD1 (6 bases). Germline values: CDR1 SEHNR, CDR2 FQNEAQ (reference sequence). V gave up 8 bases and J gave up 5 bases, with 18 bases separating them. The CDR3 runs 14 residues. The CDR3 nucleotides are TGTGCCAGCGCTCCGGGACAACGGAGGACTGAAGCTTTCTTT. Residues: CASAPGQRRTEAFF.

In its sample, this clonotype was seen once. The chain has TRBV25-1 and TRBJ1-2; no clear D. V lost 3 bases, J lost 6 bases, and 11 bases lay in between. The CDR3 runs 13 residues. CDR1 and CDR2 from the germline V gene are MGHDK and SYGVNS. CDR3 in amino acids: CASSDFRVHGYTF. The CDR3, as DNA: TGTGCCAGCAGTGATTTTAGGGTCCATGGCTACACCTTC.

A note on this clonotype: This may be a read error, as it is one base from a much larger clone. The rearrangement uses TRBV27 and TRBJ2-2, with a weak D call TRBD2 (5 bases). This CDR3 has 14 amino acids. Germline V gene sequence: CDR1 MNHEY, CDR2 SMNVEV (reference sequence). CDR3 residues: CACSLMSLTGELLF. DNA for the CDR3: TGTGCCTGCAGTTTAATGTCCCTAACCGGGGAGCTGCTTTTT.

This clonotype has only a few counts. This clone may be a read error of a much larger clone one base away. The chain combines TRBV29-1 with TRBJ1-2; no clear D gene. The V gene lost 4 bases and the J gene lost 4 bases, with 10 bases spanning the gap. CDR3 size: 12 residues. Per the germline V gene, CDR1 is SQVTM and CDR2 is ANQGSEA. The CDR3 DNA reads TGCAGCGTTGTTGGAAGTTCCTATGGCTACACCTTC. Its protein is CSVVGSSYGYTF.

Many counts were recorded for this clonotype. The gene calls are TRBV6-1 and TRBJ2-5; D remains ambiguous. Germline assignment: CDR1 MNHNS and CDR2 SASEGT. The V end lost 1 base, the J end lost 4 bases, and 10 bases lay between the germline ends. There are 14 residues in the CDR3. In DNA form, the CDR3 reads TGTGCCAGCAGTGAAGAGGTAGCAGGAGAGACCCAGTACTTC. Protein product: CASSEEVAGETQYF.

This clonotype appeared many times. The chain couples TRBV7-2 to TRBJ2-5, with D hard to call. The CDR3 runs to 12 residues. The germline V and J ends were trimmed by 5 bases and 7 bases, with 11 bases remaining between them. Germline V gene data show CDR1 as SGHTA and CDR2 as FQGNSA. Written as DNA, the CDR3 is TGTGCCAGCAGCCCCCCTCGCGGGACCCAGTACTTC. The encoded protein is CASSPPRGTQYF.

The table lists this clonotype with many counts. V usage is TRBV6-2 or TRBV6-3 and J usage is TRBJ1-2; TRBD1 aligns across 7 bases. In germline, CDR1 is MNHEY, CDR2 SVGEGT. Unmatched junction bases numbered 11, after V lost 6 bases and J lost 4 bases. The CDR3 length is 15 residues. DNA for the CDR3: TGTGCCAGCAGGCCAAGTGGGACAGCCATCTATGGCTACACCTTC. Residues: CASRPSGTAIYGYTF.

This clonotype has ten or more counts. This chain joins TRBV2 and TRBJ1-1; a weak D match, TRBD1 (5 bases). CDR3 length: 15 residues. V lost 6 bases and J 4 bases, leaving 18 bases between the germline ends. Germline V lookup: CDR1 SNHLY, CDR2 FYNNEI. CDR3 DNA sequence: TGTGCCAGCAGCGATCAGGGACCGGGAGTCACTGAAGCTTTCTTT. Protein product: CASSDQGPGVTEAFF. Filled out from reference TRBV2 and TRBJ1-1, the complete variable domain reads EPEVTQTPSHQVTQMGQEVILRCVPISNHLYFYWYRQILGQKVEFLVSFYNNEISEKSEIFDDQFSVERPDGSNFTLKIRSTKLEDSAMYFCASSDQGPGVTEAFFGQGTRLTVV.

In this sample, this clonotype turned up many times. This rearrangement joins TRBV19 to TRBJ1-3; D is perhaps TRBD1 (6 bases). Germline CDR1 is LNHDA and CDR2 is SQIVND (reference sequence). Trimming removed 6 bases from V and 0 bases from J, with 9 bases in between. The CDR3 has 14 residues. CDR3 protein: CASRRGVSGNTIYF. Here the CDR3 DNA reads TGTGCCAGTAGGAGGGGGGTCTCTGGAAACACCATATATTTT.

This clonotype showed up many times. The chain couples TRBV15 to TRBJ2-5; a weak D match, TRBD2 (6 bases). Looked up from germline, CDR1 is LNHNV and CDR2 is YYDKDF (reference sequence). V was shortened by 0 bases and J by 4 bases, with 21 bases between the two germline ends. This CDR3 contains 18 residues. CDR3 DNA: TGTGCCACCAGCAGAGACCCAGCCGGGACTCCCCCGGGAGAGACCCAGTACTTC. This codes for CATSRDPAGTPPGETQYF.

This clonotype was counted ten times or more. The CDR3 sequence: CATSSYWEQETQYF. The DNA for the CDR3 is TGTGCCACCAGTAGTTATTGGGAACAAGAGACCCAGTACTTC. V gene TRBV15 combines with J gene TRBJ2-5; D call uncertain. Germline-derived CDR1 and CDR2 are LNHNV and YYDKDF (reference sequence). This CDR3 has 14 residues. Trimming took 6 bases from V and 2 from J, leaving 13 bases between them.

This clonotype was detected only a few times. The chain employs TRBV19 and TRBJ1-1; tentative D call: TRBD1 (5 bases). Looked up from germline, CDR1 is LNHDA and CDR2 is SQIVND (reference sequence). This CDR3 contains 15 residues. Between the trimmed V and J ends, which lost 7 bases and 4 bases, there was a span of 19 bases. CDR3 protein: CASTLLEAGTTEAFF. In DNA, the CDR3 is TGTGCCAGTACCCTTCTTGAGGCAGGGACCACTGAAGCTTTCTTT. The full variable domain, completed using reference TRBV19 and TRBJ1-1, is DGGITQSPKYLFRKEGQNVTLSCEQNLNHDAMYWYRQDPGQGLRLIYYSQIVNDFQKGDIAEGYSVSREKKESFPLTVTSAQKNPTAFYLCASTLLEAGTTEAFFGQGTRLTVV.

This clonotype came up many times. This rearrangement joins TRBV13 to TRBJ1-6, with unresolved D. The CDR3 loop spans 13 amino acids. Trimming shortened V by 5 bases and J by 14 bases, and 16 bases separated the two germline ends. Germline V gene data show CDR1 as PRHDT and CDR2 as FYEKMQ (reference sequence). The DNA for the CDR3 is TGTGCCAGCAGCCAGAGACCGTCCAAAGCCCTCCACTTT. This gives the protein CASSQRPSKALHF.

The chain recombines TRBV5-1 with TRBJ1-5; no firm D call. Germline CDR1 and CDR2: SGHRS and YFSETQ. V gave up 0 bases and J gave up 4 bases, with 14 bases separating them. The CDR3 consists of 16 residues. CDR3 DNA sequence: TGCGCCAGCAGCTTGGATGGCAGTACCCGGAATCAGCCCCAGCATTTT. Translating gives CASSLDGSTRNQPQHF.

There are many counts of this clonotype. The chain has TRBV27 and TRBJ1-5; D is perhaps TRBD1 (6 bases). Trimming took 7 bases from V and 7 from J, leaving 23 bases between them. This CDR3 is built from 16 residues. From germline, CDR1 is MNHEY and CDR2 SMNVEV (reference sequence). CDR3 amino acids: CASTPRGEMGHQPQHF. In nucleotides, the CDR3 is TGTGCCAGCACTCCGAGGGGGGAAATGGGGCACCAGCCCCAGCATTTT.

This clonotype was picked up many times. The rearrangement links TRBV7-8 to TRBJ1-5; D uncertain. The V end was cut by 1 base, the J end by 4 bases, with 2 bases between. The CDR3 runs to 12 residues. CDR1 is SGHVS, CDR2 FQNEAQ, per germline. The CDR3 DNA is TGTGCCAGCAGCTTAGTTAATCAGCCCCAGCATTTT. Amino acid sequence: CASSLVNQPQHF. The full variable domain, with the rest looked up from reference TRBV7-8 and TRBJ1-5, is GAGVSQSPRYKVAKRGQDVALRCDPISGHVSLFWYQQALGQGPEFLTYFQNEAQLDKSGLPSDRFFAERPEGSVSTLKIQRTQQEDSAVYLCASSLVNQPQHFGDGTRLSIL.

This clonotype came up many times. A much larger clonotype is one base distant, so this may be a read error. The chain is built from TRBV28 and TRBJ2-7; D gene uncertain. The CDR3 has 11 amino acids. Between the trimmed V and J ends, which lost 7 bases and 0 bases, there was a span of 4 bases. Germline-derived CDR1 and CDR2 are MDHEN and SYDVKM. CDR3 loop: CASNPSYEQYF. The CDR3 coding sequence is TGTGCCAGCAACCCCTCCTACGAGCAGTACTTC.

The chain links TRBV12-3 or TRBV12-4 to TRBJ1-5, with TRBD1 matching over 10 bases. CDR3 size: 18 residues. V was clipped by 8 bases and J by 0 bases; unmatched bases: 13. CDR3 sequence (DNA): TGTGCCAGCGGCCCCGGGACAGGGGCCTTTTTTAGCAATCAGCCCCAGCATTTT. Its protein product is CASGPGTGAFFSNQPQHF.

This clonotype was found many times. The chain carries TRBV5-1 and TRBJ2-7; D uncertain. Trimming took 0 bases from V and 3 from J, leaving 13 bases between them. Germline CDR1 SGHRS, CDR2 YFSETQ. The CDR3 is 15 residues long. CDR3 region: CASSLGDLQHYEQYF. The CDR3 DNA sequence: TGCGCCAGCAGCTTGGGAGATCTTCAACACTACGAGCAGTACTTC.